What follows are 14 T cell receptor beta chains derived from one specimen sequenced in a study of blood T cells in healthy people across ages. A second PCR of about 7 to 11 cycles used a sample-barcoded 5' primer and a J-beta primer mix. TCRdb recomputed calls from the 5' RACE reads with MiXCR, one row per CDR3 protein. Among 1.5 million to 1.9 million distinct CDR3 sequences listed, approximately 43% were seen once. Sequenced sample: blood. Receptors originate from a woman between 18 and 29 years old in good health.

This clonotype has only a few counts. V is TRBV9 and J is TRBJ2-4; tentative D call: TRBD2 (6 bases). The CDR3 has 16 amino acids. V shed 3 bases and J shed 8 bases, with 21 bases lying between them. Germline lookup yields CDR1 SGDLS and CDR2 YYNGEE. This CDR3 is CASSEGAGTALYIQYF. CDR3 nucleotides: TGTGCCAGCAGCGAAGGGGCGGGGACTGCTTTGTACATTCAGTACTTC.

This chain connects TRBV20-1 to TRBJ2-1; 7 bases line up with TRBD2. TRBJ2-7 matches the DNA end more closely, so the J call is doubtful. This CDR3 comprises 14 residues. Germline CDR1 reads DFQATT; CDR2 reads SNEGSKA (reference sequence). Written as DNA, the CDR3 is TGCAGTGACCCGACTAGCCACCCCTACAATGAGCAGTACTTC. It encodes CSDPTSHPYNEQYF.

The chain uses TRBV29-1 and TRBJ2-1; D may be TRBD2 (5 bases). CDR3 size: 14 residues. Trimming took off 5 bases at V and 2 bases at J, with 13 bases between the two ends. Germline CDR1 and CDR2: SQVTM and ANQGSEA. CDR3 nucleotide sequence: TGCAGCGTTAAGTACGGGAATCCCTACAATGAGCAGTTCTTC. Its translation is CSVKYGNPYNEQFF.

CDR3 nucleotides: TGTGCCAGCAGTCCCGGCATACGGAATCTAGCCCTCCACTTT. This sequence encodes CASSPGIRNLALHF. This chain joins TRBV7-2 and TRBJ1-6; unclear D gene. V lost 6 bases to trimming and J lost 14 bases, with 20 bases between them. Germline values: CDR1 SGHTA, CDR2 FQGNSA. This CDR3 is 14 amino acids long.

The chain employs TRBV19 and TRBJ1-2; the D is unclear. The CDR3 covers 13 residues. Germline V gene data show CDR1 as LNHDA and CDR2 as SQIVND (reference sequence). V lost 3 bases to trimming and J lost 4 bases, with 9 bases between them. The CDR3 loop is CASSMSGGYGYTF. Here the CDR3 DNA reads TGTGCCAGTAGTATGAGCGGCGGCTATGGCTACACCTTC.

The chain joins TRBV20-1 to TRBJ2-1; 7 bases map to TRBD2. The junction had 8 bases not matched to a gene; V was cut back by 6 bases and J by 3 bases. Per the germline V gene, CDR1 is DFQATT and CDR2 is SNEGSKA (reference sequence). There are 14 residues in the CDR3. CDR3 loop: CSAEAGTFYNEQFF. CDR3 coding DNA: TGCAGTGCCGAAGCGGGGACCTTCTACAATGAGCAGTTCTTC.

The gene calls are TRBV6-5 and TRBJ1-6; TRBD1 agrees at 7 bases. This CDR3 contains 15 residues. Germline assignment: CDR1 MNHEY and CDR2 SVGAGI. Trimming cost V 2 bases and J 10 bases; bases outside gene matches: 8. The CDR3 protein is CASSYSAGGTSPLHF. CDR3 coding DNA: TGTGCCAGCAGTTACAGCGCAGGGGGAACCTCACCCCTCCACTTT.

V is TRBV9 and J is TRBJ2-3; TRBD2 might be the D (6 bases). Germline-derived CDR1 and CDR2 are SGDLS and YYNGEE. The CDR3 is 14 residues long. Trimming cost V 6 bases and J 6 bases, with 17 bases left between them. The CDR3, as DNA: TGTGCCAGCACCTTCGGTAGGGGACTCGATACGCAGTATTTT. The encoded protein is CASTFGRGLDTQYF.

This clonotype has more than one count but fewer than ten. V usage is TRBV20-1 and J usage is TRBJ2-5; 7 nucleotides align to TRBD1. The CDR3 extends over 14 amino acids. Germline V lookup: CDR1 DFQATT, CDR2 SNEGSKA (reference sequence). V trimming: 5 bases; J trimming: 5 bases; junction bases outside the gene matches: 11. CDR3 in amino acids: CSARPGQTLETQYF. CDR3 bases: TGCAGTGCTCGTCCGGGACAGACCTTGGAGACCCAGTACTTC.

This clonotype occurred a few times. This sequence joins TRBV4-1 and TRBJ1-1; possibly TRBD1 for D (5 bases). CDR3 size: 14 residues. The V and J ends lost 1 base and 7 bases respectively, with 13 bases between them. Germline V lookup: CDR1 MGHRA, CDR2 YSYEKL. This CDR3 reads CASSQVIQGSEAFF. The CDR3 DNA sequence: TGCGCCAGCAGCCAAGTTATCCAGGGCAGTGAAGCTTTCTTT.

Many counts were recorded for this clonotype. The chain uses TRBV20-1 and TRBJ2-1; 11 nucleotides match TRBD2. The CDR3 contains 18 residues. Trimming at V came to 0 bases and at J to 0 bases, leaving 7 bases not matched to a gene. Germline CDR1 and CDR2: DFQATT and SNEGSKA (reference sequence). Here the CDR3 reads CSAREGGGLAGSYNEQFF. CDR3 sequence (DNA): TGCAGTGCTAGAGAGGGTGGAGGACTAGCGGGCTCCTACAATGAGCAGTTCTTC.

The chain combines TRBV20-1 with TRBJ2-5; no definite D call. With 6 bases removed from V and 11 bases from J, the gap between germline ends came to 19 bases. This CDR3 region has 12 residues. The germline CDR1 and CDR2 sequences are DFQATT and SNEGSKA (reference sequence). The CDR3 nucleotides read TGCAGTGCGCTGGCGGTAAACAATGAGCAGTACTTC. Residues: CSALAVNNEQYF.

This chain uses TRBV7-2 with TRBJ2-1; possible D gene TRBD1, 6 bases. The CDR3 covers 19 residues. Trimming took off 1 base at V and 7 bases at J, with 26 bases between the two ends. Germline CDR1 reads SGHTA; CDR2 reads FQGNSA. The CDR3 DNA sequence: TGTGCCAGCAGCTTAGTGCGTGCTACGGGTGGGACAAGTCGAAATGAGCAGTTCTTC. It encodes CASSLVRATGGTSRNEQFF.

The J gene is TRBJ2-1, the V gene TRBV21-1. The DNA end lines up better with TRBJ2-7; the J call may be wrong. TRBV21-1 is a pseudogene locus. This CDR3 has 14 residues. Here the CDR3 DNA reads TGTGCCAGCAGTGGGCACTACTCCTACAATGAGCAGTACTTC. Its translation is CASSGHYSYNEQYF.